These 24 T cell receptor beta chains came from one sample sequenced in a study of cytomegalovirus exposure and HLA in healthy donors. Primers: 60 Vbeta forward and 13 Jbeta reverse. Produced via immunoSEQ multiplex PCR; TCRdb's table is partial and in-frame only. The sample holds roughly 61,000 clones; more than 70% are singletons and the top ten take about 1.4%. What was sequenced was PBMCs. The receptors originated from a man younger than 45 in good health and CMV-seropositive.

This clone came up once. The chain uses TRBV6-5 and TRBJ2-3; D is uncertain. CDR1 MNHEY and CDR2 SVGAGI come from the germline V gene. V was trimmed by 6 bases and J by 1 base, leaving 8 bases between them. The CDR3 is 13 residues long. CDR3 sequence: CASRRIRTDTQYF. CDR3 DNA sequence: TGTGCCAGCAGGCGAATACGCACAGATACGCAGTATTTT.

J is TRBJ2-7 and V is TRBV27; 10 positions match TRBD1. The length of the CDR3 is 15 residues. Germline V gene sequence: CDR1 MNHEY, CDR2 SMNVEV (reference sequence). The trim removed 6 bases at V and 2 bases at J, leaving 7 bases unmatched. The CDR3 sequence: CASRPGTGDPYEQYF. The CDR3 region has the DNA TGTGCCAGCAGACCTGGGACAGGGGACCCCTACGAGCAGTACTTC.

The V call is TRBV7-2, the J call TRBJ2-5, with 9 bases fitting TRBD2. V shed 2 bases and J 5 bases; nucleotides not matched to a gene: 6. Germline CDR1 reads SGHTA; CDR2 reads FQGNSA. CDR3 length equals 15 residues. The CDR3 reads CASSLIFLAGETQYF. For the CDR3, the DNA is TGTGCCAGCAGCTTAATCTTCCTAGCGGGGGAGACCCAGTACTTC. Full variable domain (outside the CDR3, taken from reference TRBV7-2 and TRBJ2-5): GAGVSQSPSNKVTEKGKDVELRCDPISGHTALYWYRQSLGQGLEFLIYFQGNSAPDKSGLPSDRFSAERTGGSVSTLTIQRTQQEDSAVYLCASSLIFLAGETQYFGPGTRLLVL.

This chain links TRBV19 with TRBJ2-5; a weak D match, TRBD1 (6 bases). The CDR3 is 13 amino acids. Deletions cut 7 bases from V and 3 bases from J, with 12 bases between. Per germline, CDR1 LNHDA and CDR2 SQIVND (reference sequence). CDR3 nucleotides: TGTGCCAGTAAGGCTTGGACAGAAGAGACCCAGTACTTC. Protein sequence: CASKAWTEETQYF.

Turning to this clone: Mismatch with germline at one junction end may stem from a read error. The V gene is TRBV6-1, the J gene TRBJ2-3; 9 bases map to TRBD2. CDR3 length equals 13 residues. Germline CDR1 MNHNS, CDR2 SASEGT. The CDR3 coding sequence is TGTGCCAGCAGTGAAAGGACCGGGACTAGCTGGCATTTT. Translating it yields CASSERTGTSWHF.

The V call is TRBV5-4, the J call TRBJ2-7; 10 positions match TRBD1. Losses at the gene ends were 4 bases for V and 4 bases for J; bases not matched to a gene: 8. The CDR3 contains 15 residues. The V gene's germline CDR1 is SGHNT and CDR2 YYREEE (reference sequence). The CDR3 bases are TGTGCCAGCAGCCTAGGGACAGGGGTCGCATACGAGCAGTACTTC. Protein: CASSLGTGVAYEQYF.

CDR3 in amino acids: CASSVALAGGHTDTQYF. In DNA, the CDR3 is TGTGCCAGCAGCGTAGCTCTAGCGGGAGGGCACACAGATACGCAGTATTTT. This chain joins TRBV9 and TRBJ2-3; 12 bases fit TRBD2. Germline-derived CDR1 and CDR2 are SGDLS and YYNGEE. The CDR3 sequence is 17 residues long. With 0 bases clipped from V and 2 bases from J, the junction kept 4 bases outside the gene matches.

The J gene is TRBJ2-7, the V gene TRBV6-5; TRBD2 aligns across 7 bases. The CDR3 sequence is 15 residues long. Germline lookup yields CDR1 MNHEY and CDR2 SVGAGI. The trim removed 2 bases at V and 3 bases at J, leaving 7 bases unmatched. Here the CDR3 reads CASSYAGLADYEQYF. The CDR3 region has the DNA TGTGCCAGCAGTTACGCCGGTCTAGCGGACTACGAGCAGTACTTC.

The rearrangement uses TRBV29-1 and TRBJ1-1; no definite D call. The CDR3 totals 12 residues. The germline V gene has CDR1 SQVTM and CDR2 ANQGSEA. The CDR3 bases are TGCAGTTTCGTGGAGGGTGTCACTGAAGCTTTCTTT. This codes for CSFVEGVTEAFF.

The chain has TRBV6-1 and TRBJ2-5; the match to TRBD1 covers 7 bases. Trimming at V came to 4 bases and at J to 2 bases, leaving 19 bases not matched to a gene. There are 19 residues in the CDR3. Germline V lookup: CDR1 MNHNS, CDR2 SASEGT. The CDR3 protein is CASSGQGFRTAAKQETQYF. In DNA form, the CDR3 reads TGTGCCAGCAGTGGACAGGGATTCAGGACAGCGGCAAAACAAGAGACCCAGTACTTC.

The chain couples TRBV7-9 to TRBJ1-5; D gene unclear. The ends were cut back, 5 bases at V and 9 bases at J, with 11 bases in the middle. Germline V gene sequence: CDR1 SEHNR, CDR2 FQNEAQ (reference sequence). The CDR3 is 12 amino acids. CDR3 protein: CASSLPEGPQHF. The CDR3 nucleotides are TGTGCCAGCAGCCTCCCAGAGGGGCCCCAGCATTTT.

J is TRBJ1-1 and V is TRBV11-3; D might be TRBD1 (5 bases). Trimming took off 2 bases at V and 3 bases at J, with 28 bases between the two ends. The germline gives CDR1 SGHNT, CDR2 YENEEA. CDR3 size: 20 residues. CDR3 nucleotides: TGTGCCAGCAGCTTAATTGGCTTGGAGGGACCCTTAACGGCGGACACTGAAGCTTTCTTT. The encoded protein is CASSLIGLEGPLTADTEAFF. Combining the CDR3 with reference TRBV11-3 and TRBJ1-1 gives the whole variable domain EAGVVQSPRYKIIEKKQPVAFWCNPISGHNTLYWYLQNLGQGPELLIRYENEEAVDDSQLPKDRFSAERLKGVDSTLKIQPAELGDSAVYLCASSLIGLEGPLTADTEAFFGQGTRLTVV.

The V gene is TRBV5-1, the J gene TRBJ1-2; D possibly corresponds to TRBD1 (6 bases). Trimming removed 0 bases from V and 5 bases from J, with 11 bases in between. This CDR3 comprises 14 residues. Germline-derived CDR1 and CDR2 are SGHRS and YFSETQ. CDR3 loop: CASSLGEQGYGYTF. CDR3 DNA: TGCGCCAGCAGCTTGGGGGAGCAGGGGTATGGCTACACCTTC. Complete variable domain (other parts from reference TRBV5-1 and TRBJ1-2): KAGVTQTPRYLIKTRGQQVTLSCSPISGHRSVSWYQQTPGQGLQFLFEYFSETQRNKGNFPGRFSGRQFSNSRSEMNVSTLELGDSALYLCASSLGEQGYGYTFGSGTRLTVV.

CDR3 in DNA: TGCGCCAGCAGCCAATCAGGGGGTCTCTTGGGTCAGCCCCAGCATTTT. It is translated as CASSQSGGLLGQPQHF. The J gene is TRBJ1-5, the V gene TRBV4-1, with TRBD1 identical over 7 bases. CDR3 length: 16 amino acids. The J segment lost 6 bases and the V segment lost 2 bases, leaving 10 bases of the junction unmatched. Germline-derived CDR1 and CDR2 are MGHRA and YSYEKL.

The gene calls are TRBV18 and TRBJ2-7; 11 positions agree with TRBD1. The germline V gene encodes CDR1 KGHSH and CDR2 LQKENI. The CDR3 is made up of 14 amino acids. Germline trimming cut 3 bases from V and 2 bases from J; bases unmatched to any gene: 0. Here the CDR3 reads CASSPGQGAYEQYF. The DNA of the CDR3 is TGTGCCAGCTCACCGGGACAGGGGGCCTACGAGCAGTACTTC.

This clone has only a few counts. The rearrangement uses TRBV19 and TRBJ1-1; TRBD1 matches 7 bases. The trim removed 10 bases at V and 5 bases at J, leaving 10 bases unmatched. CDR1 and CDR2 from the germline V gene are LNHDA and SQIVND (reference sequence). The CDR3 is 13 residues long. Here the CDR3 reads CATTGAEWTEAFF. The CDR3 nucleotides are TGTGCCACTACAGGGGCGGAGTGGACTGAAGCTTTCTTT.

This clone has more than one count but fewer than ten. J is TRBJ1-2 and V is TRBV6-1, with D perhaps matching TRBD1 (5 bases). Germline V gene data show CDR1 as MNHNS and CDR2 as SASEGT. This CDR3 has 15 amino acids. The ends were cut back, 0 bases at V and 4 bases at J, with 12 bases in the middle. CDR3: CASSEAVFGGYGYTF. CDR3 coding DNA: TGTGCCAGCAGTGAAGCGGTCTTCGGGGGCTATGGCTACACCTTC.

The chain's CDR3 is CASSQDRTGTGANVLTF. The CDR3 DNA is TGCGCCAGCAGCCAAGACAGGACAGGGACTGGGGCCAACGTCCTGACTTTC. The V and J genes are TRBV4-1 and TRBJ2-6; TRBD1 aligns across 8 bases. This CDR3 is built from 17 residues. Germline loops: CDR1 MGHRA, CDR2 YSYEKL. With 0 bases clipped from V and 2 bases from J, the junction kept 3 bases outside the gene matches.

The rearrangement joins TRBV19 to TRBJ1-5, with TRBD1 identical over 7 bases. CDR3 length equals 16 residues. Germline CDR1 and CDR2: LNHDA and SQIVND (reference sequence). After removal of 6 bases from V and 0 bases from J, the junction contained 8 bases not matched to a gene. The CDR3 region is CASRAHGTDSNQPQHF. The CDR3 DNA sequence: TGTGCCAGTAGGGCCCACGGGACAGATAGCAATCAGCCCCAGCATTTT.

This chain joins TRBV10-2 and TRBJ1-1; D gene ambiguous. This CDR3 spans 13 amino acids. V lost 0 bases and J 3 bases, leaving 5 bases between the germline ends. Per germline, CDR1 WSHSY and CDR2 SAAADI. The CDR3 nucleotides are TGCGCCAGCAGTGAGTCGAGTTACACTGAAGCTTTCTTT. Residues: CASSESSYTEAFF.

The chain recombines TRBV19 with TRBJ2-3; possibly TRBD2 for D (5 bases). Trimming left V 7 bases short and J 0 bases short, with 17 bases between. Germline V CDR1 and CDR2: LNHDA, SQIVND (reference sequence). This CDR3 spans 16 amino acids. The CDR3 here is CASTYGIQPSTDTQYF. As DNA, the CDR3 is TGTGCCAGTACTTACGGGATCCAACCGAGCACAGATACGCAGTATTTT.

The CDR3 DNA reads as TGTGCCAGCATTGAGGTACAGGAATCACCCCTCCACTTT. Translating it yields CASIEVQESPLHF. The chain couples TRBV2 to TRBJ1-6; possibly TRBD1 for D (5 bases). The CDR3 spans 13 residues. Looked up from germline, CDR1 is SNHLY and CDR2 is FYNNEI. V lost 7 bases, J lost 10 bases, and 14 bases lay in between.

The rearrangement links TRBV19 to TRBJ2-3, with D unresolved. CDR1 is LNHDA, CDR2 SQIVND, per germline (reference sequence). This CDR3 comprises 14 residues. V dropped 10 bases and J dropped 2 bases, with 16 bases sitting between them. The CDR3 protein is CATSTQANTDTQYF. Written as DNA, the CDR3 is TGTGCCACCTCCACCCAGGCGAACACAGATACGCAGTATTTT.

This chain links TRBV4-1 with TRBJ1-6; D call uncertain. Germline V gives CDR1 MGHRA, CDR2 YSYEKL. The CDR3 sequence is 14 residues long. Trimming pared 2 bases from V and 5 bases from J, leaving 7 bases between. CDR3 in amino acids: CASSQSQDNSPLHF. The CDR3 DNA reads as TGCGCCAGCAGCCAAAGTCAGGATAATTCACCCCTCCACTTT.